The rows below give T cell receptor beta chains drawn from one sample of a study of siplizumab effects on memory and regulatory T cells. The assay was immunoSEQ multiplex PCR, and TCRdb's table has in-frame clones only and misses some. The data show more than 95,000 clones, with under 95% seen just once and less than 0.35% held by the top ten. Sequencing was done on a sample of CD4+ T cells sorted from blood. The origin of the receptors is a human donor in good health. Each CDR3 is given with its conserved first and last residue. A D gene is named only where the DNA matches it firmly. A clone size is listed for some rows: how often the clone was seen (once, few, many), or a class if it is expanded.

TRBV9,NA,NA,15,CASSVVGGKTGELFF
TRBV4-3,NA,NA,16,CASSQDRARQGSGYTF
TRBV21-1,NA,NA,15,CASSIRQDANQPQHF
TRBV14,NA,NA,14,CASSQDWVGGEQYF
TRBV4-2,once,TRBD2,15,CASSQVLAGAREQYF
TRBV30,once,TRBD2,14,CAWSTSGGAYEQYF
TRBV7-9,once,TRBD2,17,CASSLGGLAGVNNEQFF
TRBV2,NA,NA,13,CASSGVSGDEQFF
TRBV10-3,NA,NA,11,CAIKGGTEAFF
TRBV5-6,once,NA,11,CASSWGYEQYF
TRBV5-4,NA,NA,16,CASTQSARSSYNEQFF
TRBV4-2,once,NA,15,CASSQDTTVSYEQYF
TRBV5-1,NA,NA,13,CASSTEGNYEQYF
TRBV30,NA,NA,16,CAWSVRGLPNTGELFF
TRBV27,NA,NA,15,CASNPQPGLTYEQYF
TRBV11-3,NA,NA,12,CASSFSGNTIYF
TRBV30,NA,NA,13,CAWSVRLDETQYF
TRBV15,NA,NA,15,CATSLTILDSYEQYF
TRBV4-1,once,NA,16,CASSQGARLSGNTIYF
TRBV6-5,NA,NA,13,CASSYSRGNGYTF
TRBV19,NA,TRBD1,16,CASSIVQGANTGELFF
TRBV5-1,NA,NA,13,CASSLLGDRGYTF
TRBV19,NA,TRBD1,13,CASGGQGGNTIYF
TRBV5-4,NA,NA,13,CASSLRTTYGYTF
TRBV9,NA,NA,14,CASSVRTTTDTQYF
TRBV7-9,NA,NA,13,CASILVVNTEAFF
TRBV4-3,NA,NA,13,CASMKGVGEKLFF
TRBV4-1,NA,NA,13,CASSQLRASEQFF
TRBV5-4,NA,TRBD1,13,CASQTGPGNTIYF
TRBV6-6,NA,NA,13,CASSYGAGETQYF
TRBV5-1,NA,TRBD1,14,CASSPRTGNTEAFF
TRBV6-5,NA,TRBD2,12,CASRDYLETQYF
TRBV27,NA,TRBD1,14,CASSLDRGSYGYTF
TRBV6-1,NA,NA,15,CASIGQRGWNTEAFF
TRBV6-6,NA,NA,12,CASSPGTYEQYF
TRBV11-2,NA,NA,13,CASSFDPLNEQFF
TRBV28,NA,TRBD1,14,CASSLRQGSYEQYF
TRBV5-1,NA,NA,16,CASSPRQVGVQNIQYF
TRBV4-1,NA,NA,16,CASSQARAGNTGELFF
TRBV2,NA,NA,12,CASVQEYPPEFF
TRBV5-1,NA,TRBD1,14,CASSLDRQGEKLFF
TRBV18,NA,NA,13,CASSQEGRAGYTF
TRBV6-5,NA,NA,14,CASRTRVNGEKLFF
TRBV4-3,NA,NA,16,CASSQDRRLGSNEQFF
TRBV19,NA,TRBD2,15,CASSRTSGSYNEQFF
TRBV9,NA,NA,14,CASQLGSSTGELFF